Shown below are 7 T cell receptor beta chains from a single sample sequenced in a study of T cell changes during pregnancy in multiple sclerosis. The protocol was immunoSEQ multiplex PCR, while the TCRdb copy is restricted to in-frame clones and leaves out a portion. This sample has around 110,000 clones, with about 94% found just once. This specimen was peripheral blood, taken in the third trimester of pregnancy. These receptors came from a female donor with multiple sclerosis, enrolled in a pregnancy study.

J is TRBJ2-5 and V is TRBV7-2, with a possible D match to TRBD1 (6 bases). Trimming left V 5 bases short and J 5 bases short, with 15 bases between. CDR1 is SGHTA and CDR2 is FQGNSA in the germline V gene. This CDR3 is built from 14 residues. The CDR3 spells CASSLRGQRETQYF. The CDR3 DNA is TGTGCCAGCAGCCTCAGGGGCCAAAGGGAGACCCAGTACTTC.

The chain couples TRBV2 to TRBJ1-1; the D gene is possibly TRBD1 (5 bases). CDR3 length equals 16 residues. V lost 7 bases, J lost 1 base, and 19 bases lay in between. Germline V gives CDR1 SNHLY, CDR2 FYNNEI. CDR3 bases: TGTGCCAGCAACATTGGGAGGGCAGGGCAGAACACTGAAGCTTTCTTT. Translated, it gives CASNIGRAGQNTEAFF.

This clone was counted between two and nine times. This chain uses TRBV27 with TRBJ1-1; D might be TRBD1 (6 bases). This CDR3 is 15 amino acids long. In germline, CDR1 is MNHEY, CDR2 SMNVEV (reference sequence). Trimming left V 6 bases short and J 7 bases short, with 21 bases between. The chain's CDR3 is CASRLRDKPLSEAFF. In nucleotides, the CDR3 is TGTGCCAGCAGACTCCGGGACAAACCTTTAAGTGAAGCTTTCTTT.

This chain connects TRBV5-6 to TRBJ2-5; D ambiguous. Trimming cost V 4 bases and J 5 bases, with 9 bases left between them. CDR1 is SGHDT, CDR2 YYEEEE, per germline. This CDR3 has 12 amino acids. The CDR3: CASSQRVETQYF. The CDR3 DNA follows: TGTGCCAGCAGCCAACGCGTGGAGACCCAGTACTTC.

This chain connects TRBV5-4 to TRBJ2-1, with 8 bases identical to TRBD1. The CDR3 contains 16 residues. With 3 bases clipped from V and 0 bases from J, the junction kept 5 bases outside the gene matches. The germline gives CDR1 SGHNT, CDR2 YYREEE (reference sequence). This chain's CDR3 is CASSSKTGASYNEQFF. CDR3 in DNA: TGTGCCAGCAGCTCCAAGACAGGGGCCTCCTACAATGAGCAGTTCTTC.

The CDR3: CASSLGGTSGLDSKGPYF. The CDR3 coding sequence is TGCGCCAGCAGCTTGGGGGGGACTAGCGGCCTAGATTCGAAGGGGCCGTACTTC. The chain couples TRBV5-1 to TRBJ2-7; 11 positions match TRBD2. J gave up 12 bases and V 0 bases, and 20 bases lay outside the gene matches. Looked up from germline, CDR1 is SGHRS and CDR2 is YFSETQ. The CDR3 sequence is 18 residues long.

This clone was seen a handful of times. The rearrangement joins TRBV10-1 to TRBJ1-1, with TRBD1 matching 7 bases. This CDR3 region has 16 residues. In germline, CDR1 is WNHNN, CDR2 SYGVQD (reference sequence). V shed 2 bases and J 1 base; nucleotides not matched to a gene: 7. CDR3 sequence: CASSEDREWRNTEAFF. The CDR3 DNA sequence: TGCGCCAGCAGTGAGGACAGGGAGTGGAGGAACACTGAAGCTTTCTTT.